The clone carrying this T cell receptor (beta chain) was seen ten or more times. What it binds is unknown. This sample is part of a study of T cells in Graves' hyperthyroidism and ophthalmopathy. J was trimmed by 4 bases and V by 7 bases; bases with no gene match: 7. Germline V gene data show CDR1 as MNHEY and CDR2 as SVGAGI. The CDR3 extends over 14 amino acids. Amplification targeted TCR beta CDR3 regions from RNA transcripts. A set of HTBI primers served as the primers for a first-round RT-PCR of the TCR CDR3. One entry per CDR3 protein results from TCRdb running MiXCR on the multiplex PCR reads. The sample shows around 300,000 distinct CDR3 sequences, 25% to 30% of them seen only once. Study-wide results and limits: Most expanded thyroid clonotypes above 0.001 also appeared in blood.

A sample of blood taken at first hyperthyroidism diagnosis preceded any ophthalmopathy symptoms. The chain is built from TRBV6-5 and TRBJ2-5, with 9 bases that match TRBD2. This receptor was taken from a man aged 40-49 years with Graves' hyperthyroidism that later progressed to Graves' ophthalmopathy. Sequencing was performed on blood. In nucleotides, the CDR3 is TGTGCCAGCATGGCGGGAGGGCCCGGAGAGACCCAGTACTTC. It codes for CASMAGGPGETQYF.